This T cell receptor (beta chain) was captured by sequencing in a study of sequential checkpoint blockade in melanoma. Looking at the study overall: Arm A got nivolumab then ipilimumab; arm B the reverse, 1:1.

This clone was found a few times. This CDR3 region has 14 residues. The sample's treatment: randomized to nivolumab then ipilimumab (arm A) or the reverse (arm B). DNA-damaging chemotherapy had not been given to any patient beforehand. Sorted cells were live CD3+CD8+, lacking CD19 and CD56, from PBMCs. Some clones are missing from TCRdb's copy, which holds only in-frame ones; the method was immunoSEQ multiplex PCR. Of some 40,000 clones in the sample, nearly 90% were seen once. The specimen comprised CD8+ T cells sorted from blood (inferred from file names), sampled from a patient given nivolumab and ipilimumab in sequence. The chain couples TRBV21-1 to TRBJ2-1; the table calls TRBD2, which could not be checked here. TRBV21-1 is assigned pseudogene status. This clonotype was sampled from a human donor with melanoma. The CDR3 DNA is TGTGCCAGCAGCAAACCCCCGTGGTCTGTAACTAACATCTTC. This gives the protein CASSKPPWSVTNIF.